The 25 T cell receptor beta chains given below trace back to one sample, sequenced in a study of OX40 agonist ivuxolimab in advanced cancers. Sequenced by immunoSEQ multiplex PCR; TCRdb stores in-frame clones only, minus some. The repertoire holds 130,000 or so clones, with around 93% as singletons. Here the sequenced sample was CD4+ or CD8+ T cells sorted from blood, taken in a trial of the OX40 agonist ivuxolimab. The origin of the receptors is an adult with an advanced solid tumor such as melanoma, head and neck, liver or kidney cancer.

The chain joins TRBV4-3 to TRBJ2-3, with TRBD2 as a possible D gene (6 bases). V was clipped by 0 bases and J by 5 bases, with 12 bases between them. The CDR3 has 15 residues. Germline V gene lookup returns CDR1 LGHNA and CDR2 YSLEER. The CDR3 here is CASSQEYPGVDTQYF. The CDR3 DNA reads TGCGCCAGCAGCCAAGAGTATCCGGGGGTAGATACGCAGTATTTT.

The chain employs TRBV9 and TRBJ2-1, with D possibly matching TRBD2 (6 bases). Germline V gene sequence: CDR1 SGDLS, CDR2 YYNGEE. This CDR3 spans 16 amino acids. V was pared by 1 base and J by 4 bases, with 15 bases between. The DNA of the CDR3 is TGTGCCAGCAGCGTAACAAGCTGGGACTCATACAATGAGCAGTTCTTC. Amino acids: CASSVTSWDSYNEQFF.

This sequence joins TRBV4-2 and TRBJ2-1, with a possible D match to TRBD2 (7 bases). This CDR3 has 18 amino acids. Germline V gives CDR1 LGHNA, CDR2 YNFKEQ. The ends were cut back, 0 bases at V and 7 bases at J, with 22 bases in the middle. CDR3 bases: TGTGCCAGCAGCCAAGATTTGGGGGCGGGGAGGGGTAGTAATGAGCAGTTCTTC. Protein: CASSQDLGAGRGSNEQFF.

This clone was recorded once. The chain couples TRBV28 to TRBJ1-2; the D is unclear. Per the germline V gene, CDR1 is MDHEN and CDR2 is SYDVKM. Trimming removed 6 bases from V and 5 bases from J, with 16 bases in between. The CDR3 is 14 residues long. CDR3 DNA: TGTGCCAGCAGGTCCAGCTTTCGGGGATATGGCTACACCTTC. It translates to CASRSSFRGYGYTF.

The gene calls are TRBV5-4 and TRBJ2-3; D might be TRBD2 (7 bases). The CDR3 totals 15 residues. Germline V CDR1 and CDR2: SGHNT, YYREEE (reference sequence). V was trimmed by 4 bases and J by 1 base, leaving 13 bases between them. The chain's CDR3 is CASSNAGAGTDTQYF. The CDR3 coding sequence is TGTGCCAGCAGCAACGCGGGGGCGGGCACAGATACGCAGTATTTT. Full variable domain (remainder filled in from reference TRBV5-4 and TRBJ2-3): ETGVTQSPTHLIKTRGQQVTLRCSSQSGHNTVSWYQQALGQGPQFIFQYYREEENGRGNFPPRFSGLQFPNYSSELNVNALELDDSALYLCASSNAGAGTDTQYFGPGTRLTVL.

V is TRBV9 and J is TRBJ2-5, with TRBD2 matching 8 bases. The germline V gene has CDR1 SGDLS and CDR2 YYNGEE. Losses at the gene ends were 2 bases for V and 4 bases for J; bases not matched to a gene: 7. This CDR3 has 15 amino acids. CDR3 in amino acids: CASSVTRGGVETQYF. In DNA form, the CDR3 reads TGTGCCAGCAGCGTGACTCGGGGGGGCGTAGAGACCCAGTACTTC.

The chain has TRBV4-2 and TRBJ2-2, with TRBD2 matching over 11 bases. Unmatched junction bases numbered 4, after V lost 0 bases and J lost 1 base. The CDR3 sequence is 18 residues long. Germline CDR1 reads LGHNA; CDR2 reads YNFKEQ. Here the CDR3 DNA reads TGTGCCAGCAGCCAAGACGTTGGACTAGCGGGGAACACCGGGGAGCTGTTTTTT. This translates into CASSQDVGLAGNTGELFF.

The V gene is TRBV28, the J gene TRBJ1-4; 8 bases fit TRBD1. This CDR3 is 13 amino acids long. V was pared by 2 bases and J by 12 bases, with 5 bases of the junction left unmatched. CDR1 and CDR2 (germline): MDHEN, SYDVKM. The CDR3 protein is CASSLNRGWELFF. The CDR3 bases are TGTGCCAGCAGTTTAAACAGGGGGTGGGAACTGTTTTTT.

V gene TRBV29-1 combines with J gene TRBJ2-4, with D possibly being TRBD1 (5 bases). In germline, CDR1 is SQVTM, CDR2 ANQGSEA. The V and J ends lost 4 bases and 3 bases respectively, with 16 bases between them. The CDR3 totals 15 residues. Here the CDR3 DNA reads TGCAGCGTTGTTGAGCCACGGCAGGGCAAAAACATTCAGTACTTC. Protein sequence: CSVVEPRQGKNIQYF.

This rearrangement joins TRBV7-9 to TRBJ2-1; 11 nucleotides line up with TRBD1. The CDR3 is 17 amino acids. V trimming: 1 base; J trimming: 7 bases; junction bases outside the gene matches: 9. CDR1 is SEHNR and CDR2 is FQNEAQ in the germline V gene (reference sequence). The CDR3, as DNA: TGTGCCAGCAGCTTAGGCGCCGGGACAGGGGGTTCGAATGAGCAGTTCTTC. This translates into CASSLGAGTGGSNEQFF.

The chain recombines TRBV6-1 with TRBJ2-2; D gene unclear. The CDR3 is 15 amino acids. Germline V CDR1 and CDR2: MNHNS, SASEGT. V shed 1 base and J shed 3 bases, with 9 bases lying between them. CDR3 in DNA: TGTGCCAGCAGTGAAGTGGTTACGGACACCGGGGAGCTGTTTTTT. Amino acids: CASSEVVTDTGELFF.

This chain links TRBV7-9 with TRBJ2-7, with D perhaps TRBD2 (7 bases). Germline V gives CDR1 SEHNR, CDR2 FQNEAQ (reference sequence). This CDR3 is 17 amino acids long. V gave up 6 bases and J gave up 1 base, with 22 bases separating them. The CDR3 DNA reads TGTGCCAGCAGACAGGTAGGGGGGCGGGAGAGGTCCTACGAGCAGTACTTC. Protein sequence: CASRQVGGRERSYEQYF. Complete variable domain (other parts from reference TRBV7-9 and TRBJ2-7): DTGVSQNPRHKITKRGQNVTFRCDPISEHNRLYWYRQTLGQGPEFLTYFQNEAQLEKSRLLSDRFSAERPKGSFSTLEIQRTEQGDSAMYLCASRQVGGRERSYEQYFGPGTRLTVT.

This chain connects TRBV6-5 to TRBJ1-5; tentatively, D is TRBD1 (5 bases). The V and J ends lost 6 bases and 6 bases respectively, with 18 bases between them. CDR1 is MNHEY, CDR2 SVGAGI, per germline. There are 15 residues in the CDR3. The CDR3 sequence is CASSSSGVGPQPQHF. In DNA form, the CDR3 reads TGTGCCAGCAGCTCCTCGGGGGTAGGGCCTCAGCCCCAGCATTTT.

The gene calls are TRBV28 and TRBJ1-2; D is perhaps TRBD1 (5 bases). Germline lookup yields CDR1 MDHEN and CDR2 SYDVKM. V lost 6 bases and J lost 0, with 11 bases in between. The CDR3 totals 14 residues. The CDR3 loop reads CASRLGATNYGYTF. In DNA, the CDR3 is TGTGCCAGCAGGCTTGGGGCAACTAACTATGGCTACACCTTC.

The chain joins TRBV28 to TRBJ2-7, with 7 bases that match TRBD1. Trimming at V came to 5 bases and at J to 1 base, leaving 5 bases not matched to a gene. The CDR3 runs 14 residues. The germline V gene encodes CDR1 MDHEN and CDR2 SYDVKM. CDR3 sequence (DNA): TGTGCCAGCAGTGAACAGGGGTTATCCTACGAGCAGTACTTC. This encodes CASSEQGLSYEQYF. The full variable domain, in which reference TRBV28 and TRBJ2-7 provide the parts outside the CDR3, is DVKVTQSSRYLVKRTGEKVFLECVQDMDHENMFWYRQDPGLGLRLIYFSYDVKMKEKGDIPEGYSVSREKKERFSLILESASTNQTSMYLCASSEQGLSYEQYFGPGTRLTVT.

The chain has TRBV4-1 and TRBJ1-1, with D unresolved. This CDR3 has 13 amino acids. Trimming cost V 0 bases and J 0 bases, with 2 bases left between them. Germline V gene data show CDR1 as MGHRA and CDR2 as YSYEKL. The CDR3 spells CASSQEMNTEAFF. CDR3 DNA sequence: TGCGCCAGCAGCCAAGAAATGAACACTGAAGCTTTCTTT.

V and J are TRBV12-5 and TRBJ2-3; TRBD1 matches 9 bases. The CDR3 spans 15 residues. CDR1 is LGHNT and CDR2 is FRNRAP in the germline V gene. The junction had 5 bases not matched to a gene; V was cut back by 2 bases and J by 5 bases. DNA of the CDR3: TGTGCTAGTGGTTTGAGGACAGGGGCACAAGATACGCAGTATTTT. Protein product: CASGLRTGAQDTQYF.

The rearrangement joins TRBV7-3 to TRBJ2-6, with D perhaps matching TRBD1 (5 bases). V was shortened by 1 base and J by 0 bases, with 10 bases between the two germline ends. This CDR3 comprises 17 residues. The germline V gene has CDR1 SGHTA and CDR2 FQGTGA. The CDR3 protein is CASSLIGQTSGANVLTF. CDR3 in DNA: TGTGCCAGCAGCTTAATCGGACAAACCTCTGGGGCCAACGTCCTGACTTTC. Based on the CDR3 plus reference TRBV7-3 and TRBJ2-6, the full variable domain is GAGVSQTPSNKVTEKGKYVELRCDPISGHTALYWYRQSLGQGPEFLIYFQGTGAADDSGLPNDRFFAVRPEGSVSTLKIQRTERGDSAVYLCASSLIGQTSGANVLTFGAGSRLTVL.

The gene calls are TRBV5-4 and TRBJ1-2; maybe TRBD1 (5 bases). CDR1 is SGHNT, CDR2 YYREEE, per germline (reference sequence). The CDR3 runs to 14 residues. The ends were cut back, 0 bases at V and 4 bases at J, with 10 bases in the middle. The CDR3 DNA sequence: TGTGCCAGCAGCTTGGACAGGAGTATCTATGGCTACACCTTC. Translated: CASSLDRSIYGYTF.

The CDR3 reads CASSSGHNYGYTF. The CDR3 coding sequence is TGTGCCAGCAGTTCCGGCCATAACTATGGCTACACCTTC. The chain carries TRBV28 and TRBJ1-2; no clear D. This CDR3 is built from 13 residues. Trimming removed 4 bases from V and 1 base from J, with 7 bases in between. The V gene's germline CDR1 is MDHEN and CDR2 SYDVKM.

The chain recombines TRBV2 with TRBJ2-5; possibly TRBD1 for D (6 bases). Germline V gene lookup returns CDR1 SNHLY and CDR2 FYNNEI. This CDR3 is 15 amino acids long. Between the trimmed V and J ends, which lost 6 bases and 7 bases, there was a span of 21 bases. The chain's CDR3 is CASSGGGGGYGTQYF. The CDR3 bases are TGTGCCAGCAGCGGCGGTGGGGGCGGGTATGGGACCCAGTACTTC.

V is TRBV7-6 and J is TRBJ1-1; maybe TRBD1 (6 bases). This CDR3 is 15 amino acids long. In germline, CDR1 is SGHVS, CDR2 FNYEAQ. The ends were cut back, 5 bases at V and 3 bases at J, with 16 bases in the middle. In DNA, the CDR3 is TGTGCCAGCAGCCGTGGGGGGGGCTTGTACACTGAAGCTTTCTTT. It specifies CASSRGGGLYTEAFF.

The chain recombines TRBV10-3 with TRBJ2-7; 10 nucleotides match TRBD1. The CDR3 has 13 amino acids. Germline CDR1 reads ENHRY; CDR2 reads SYGVKD. V gave up 4 bases and J gave up 4 bases; unmatched junction bases: 1. CDR3 nucleotide sequence: TGTGCCATCAGTGTGGGACAGGGGTACGAGCAGTACTTC. This sequence encodes CAISVGQGYEQYF.

The chain links TRBV2 to TRBJ2-2; a weak D match, TRBD2 (6 bases). CDR1 is SNHLY, CDR2 FYNNEI, per germline. The CDR3 is made up of 15 amino acids. V lost 4 bases, J lost 1 base, and 10 bases lay in between. CDR3 DNA: TGTGCCAGCAGTGCCCTGGAGGGGAACACCGGGGAGCTGTTTTTT. Amino acids: CASSALEGNTGELFF.

The chain carries TRBV27 and TRBJ2-2, with D possibly TRBD1 on 6 matching bases. The CDR3 is 15 amino acids. Trimming took 0 bases from V and 5 from J, leaving 10 bases between them. Germline V gene data show CDR1 as MNHEY and CDR2 as SMNVEV (reference sequence). The CDR3 nucleotides read TGTGCCAGCAGTTTATCCGGGACAATAACCGGGGAGCTGTTTTTT. The encoded protein is CASSLSGTITGELFF.